A single TCR beta chain is shown here with its context. The target antigen is unknown. The sample belongs to a study of cytomegalovirus exposure and HLA in healthy donors. Study results and caveats: When the data were analyzed later, several of the most significant clusters appeared to be linked to common viral pathogens.

The CDR3 covers 14 residues. Germline loops: CDR1 MNHEY, CDR2 SMNVEV (reference sequence). The ends were cut back, 9 bases at V and 6 bases at J, with 18 bases in the middle. The PCR had 60 Vbeta and 13 Jbeta primers. Clones were sequenced by immunoSEQ multiplex PCR, and TCRdb holds only the in-frame ones, with some missing. Of 130,000 or so clones in the sample, around 76% were seen once. Sequencing input: PBMCs. This clonotype was obtained from a male donor in good health and CMV-seronegative. The V call is TRBV27, the J call TRBJ2-1, with D unresolved. CDR3 nucleotide sequence: TGTGCCAGTTCTCTCCCGGCCCTAGGCAATGAGCAGTTCTTC. Amino acids: CASSLPALGNEQFF.